The sequence of this T cell receptor beta chain was determined in a study of control samples from healthy donors and cancer patients. This CDR3 spans 14 amino acids. Unmatched junction bases numbered 2, after V lost 0 bases and J lost 4 bases. Germline V lookup: CDR1 LNHNV, CDR2 YYDKDF (reference sequence). Sequenced by immunoSEQ multiplex PCR; TCRdb stores in-frame clones only, minus some. The sample lists about 220,000 clones; around 94% were seen once. The chain employs TRBV15 and TRBJ2-7; 8 bases fit TRBD2. Sequencing used blood. The TCR originated in a man aged 50 to 59 in good health. CDR3 residues: CATSREGGGYEQYV. The CDR3 DNA reads as TGTGCCACCAGCAGAGAAGGCGGGGGGTACGAGCAGTACGTC.